This T cell receptor (beta chain) was obtained from a study of shared clonotypes between healthy human individuals. Findings of the study overall: Sequencing depth was expected to affect clonotype sharing among donors. Shared across a few donors were around 5% of the naive CD4 clonotypes.

Germline V gene sequence: CDR1 SGHVS, CDR2 FNYEAQ. V lost 1 base to trimming and J lost 0 bases, with 3 bases between them. This CDR3 spans 13 amino acids. With respect to this clone: The antigen is not known. This sequence may be a read error, since a much larger clone differs from it by one base.

At the deep level, the assay was run. The table came from immunoSEQ multiplex PCR; TCRdb's copy has only in-frame clones and leaves some out. This repertoire shows some 2.1 million clones, approximately 95% found once; its top ten account for more than 0.1%. The sequenced sample consisted of naive CD4+ T cells sorted from blood. Indicated subset: CD45RA+ positively selected. The sequence derives from a man aged 18 to 30 in good health. The rearrangement joins TRBV7-6 to TRBJ1-1; D remains unclear. CDR3 in amino acids: CASSLELNTEAFF. CDR3 bases: TGTGCCAGCAGCTTAGAACTGAACACTGAAGCTTTCTTT. Based on the CDR3 plus reference TRBV7-6 and TRBJ1-1, the full variable domain is GAGVSQSPRYKVTKRGQDVALRCDPISGHVSLYWYRQALGQGPEFLTYFNYEAQQDKSGLPNDRFSAERPEGSISTLTIQRTEQRDSAMYRCASSLELNTEAFFGQGTRLTVV.